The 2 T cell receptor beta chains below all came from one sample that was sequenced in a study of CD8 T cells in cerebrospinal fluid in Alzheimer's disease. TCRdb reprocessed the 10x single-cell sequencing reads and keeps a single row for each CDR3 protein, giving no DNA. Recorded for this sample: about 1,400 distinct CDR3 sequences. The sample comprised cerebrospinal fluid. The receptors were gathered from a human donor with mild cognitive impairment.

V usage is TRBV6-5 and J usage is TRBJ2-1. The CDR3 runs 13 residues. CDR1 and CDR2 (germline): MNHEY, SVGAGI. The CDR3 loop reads CATLQREPYEQFF.

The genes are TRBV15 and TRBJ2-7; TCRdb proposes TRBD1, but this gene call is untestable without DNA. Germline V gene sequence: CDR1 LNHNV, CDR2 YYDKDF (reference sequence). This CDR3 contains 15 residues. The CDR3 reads CATSAGAGGAYEQYF.